The rows below give T cell receptor beta chains drawn from one sample of a study of T cell responses to AZD1222 COVID-19 vaccine. The data were produced by immunoSEQ multiplex PCR, yet TCRdb's version contains in-frame clones alone and is incomplete. The data hold approximately 150,000 clones, with 80% to 95% observed a single time. The starting material was peripheral blood, obtained on day 0 of AZD1222 vaccination. The receptor set was obtained from an adult in good health. The CDR3 runs from the conserved cysteine through the conserved F or W. D genes are given only for firm matches. Clone size is given for some rows only: seen once, a few or many times, or a class if the clone is expanded.

v_gene: TRBV6-5; j_gene: TRBJ1-2; d_gene: -; abundance: few; CDR3nt: TGTGCCAGCAGTAATGGACAGACCTACACCTTC; CDR3aa: CASSNGQTYTF
v_gene: TRBV18; j_gene: TRBJ1-3; d_gene: -; abundance: -; CDR3nt: TGTGCCAGCTCACCACCATCCGGGACAACTTCTGGAAACACCATATATTTT; CDR3aa: CASSPPSGTTSGNTIYF
v_gene: TRBV3-1/TRBV3-2; j_gene: TRBJ2-3; d_gene: TRBD1; abundance: -; CDR3nt: TGTGCCAGCAGCCAAACAGGGGGCGCGTGGTTT; CDR3aa: CASSQTGGAWF
v_gene: TRBV9; j_gene: TRBJ1-1; d_gene: -; abundance: -; CDR3nt: TGTGCCAGCAGCGGAACATCTAGGCACACTGAAGCTTTCTTT; CDR3aa: CASSGTSRHTEAFF
v_gene: TRBV5-6; j_gene: TRBJ1-2; d_gene: -; abundance: -; CDR3nt: TGTGCCAGCACGTCCGGAAGTAGTTATGGCTACACCTTC; CDR3aa: CASTSGSSYGYTF
v_gene: TRBV5-4; j_gene: TRBJ1-4; d_gene: -; abundance: once; CDR3nt: TGTGCCAGCAGTTTCGGGACACCCGCGGGTAATGAAAAACTGTTTTTT; CDR3aa: CASSFGTPAGNEKLFF
v_gene: TRBV29-1; j_gene: TRBJ2-7; d_gene: -; abundance: once; CDR3nt: TGCAGCGCCCAGGGGGGGGGTCTTGGCTACGAGCAGTACTTC; CDR3aa: CSAQGGGLGYEQYF
v_gene: TRBV30; j_gene: TRBJ2-1; d_gene: -; abundance: -; CDR3nt: TGTGCCTGGAGTTACGCAGGCAGTAACTACGACAATGAGCAGTTCTTC; CDR3aa: CAWSYAGSNYDNEQFF
v_gene: TRBV5-1; j_gene: TRBJ2-2; d_gene: TRBD2; abundance: -; CDR3nt: TGCGCCAGCAGCTTCCGGACTAGCGGGGGGACTACGTCCGGGGAGCTGTTTTTT; CDR3aa: CASSFRTSGGTTSGELFF
v_gene: TRBV7-2; j_gene: TRBJ2-2; d_gene: -; abundance: -; CDR3nt: TGTGCCAGCAGCCCTCTCAGCGTCACCGGGGAGCTGTTTTTT; CDR3aa: CASSPLSVTGELFF
v_gene: TRBV5-1; j_gene: TRBJ2-1; d_gene: TRBD2; abundance: -; CDR3nt: TGCGCCAGCAGCCGCGTAGCGGGAGGCAGTGACAATGAGCAGTTCTTC; CDR3aa: CASSRVAGGSDNEQFF
v_gene: TRBV15; j_gene: TRBJ1-1; d_gene: -; abundance: -; CDR3nt: TGTGCCACCAGCAGAGTGGCAGGGGTAACCGTGAGGACTGAAGCTTTCTTT; CDR3aa: CATSRVAGVTVRTEAFF
v_gene: TRBV30; j_gene: TRBJ1-1; d_gene: -; abundance: -; CDR3nt: TGTGCCTGGCCACAGGGACGAATCAACACTGAAGCTTTCTTT; CDR3aa: CAWPQGRINTEAFF
v_gene: TRBV12-3/TRBV12-4; j_gene: TRBJ1-1; d_gene: -; abundance: -; CDR3nt: TGTGCCAGCAGACGTTGGACATTTGAAGCTTTCTTT; CDR3aa: CASRRWTFEAFF
v_gene: TRBV28; j_gene: TRBJ1-5; d_gene: -; abundance: -; CDR3nt: TGTGCCAGCAGTTTCCGGGGGGATAGCAATCAGCCCCAGCATTTT; CDR3aa: CASSFRGDSNQPQHF
v_gene: TRBV7-8; j_gene: TRBJ2-7; d_gene: TRBD1; abundance: -; CDR3nt: TGTGCCAGCAGCGTTACCCGGGACAGCTCCTACGAGCAGTACTTC; CDR3aa: CASSVTRDSSYEQYF
v_gene: TRBV7-9; j_gene: TRBJ2-1; d_gene: TRBD2; abundance: -; CDR3nt: TGTGCCAGCAGCGAACCTAGCGGGAGCTCCTACAATGAGCAGTTCTTC; CDR3aa: CASSEPSGSSYNEQFF
v_gene: TRBV7-9; j_gene: TRBJ2-1; d_gene: TRBD1; abundance: few; CDR3nt: TGTGCCAGCAGCTTAGCGACAGGGGTATCCTACAATGAGCAGTTCTTC; CDR3aa: CASSLATGVSYNEQFF
v_gene: TRBV4-1; j_gene: TRBJ1-1; d_gene: -; abundance: -; CDR3nt: TGCGCCAGCAGCCAAGAAGGGCGAATGAACACTGAAGCTTTCTTT; CDR3aa: CASSQEGRMNTEAFF
v_gene: TRBV30; j_gene: TRBJ1-3; d_gene: TRBD1; abundance: -; CDR3nt: TGTGCCTGGAGGGACCGTACAGGGGGATCTGGAAACACCATATATTTT; CDR3aa: CAWRDRTGGSGNTIYF
v_gene: TRBV6-1; j_gene: TRBJ2-3; d_gene: TRBD2; abundance: -; CDR3nt: TGTGCCAGCAGTGTGAGTCTAGCGGGAGGAACAGATACGCAGTATTTT; CDR3aa: CASSVSLAGGTDTQYF
v_gene: TRBV30; j_gene: TRBJ2-2; d_gene: -; abundance: -; CDR3nt: TGTGCCCGCCACGGCGACGGGGAGCTGTTTTTT; CDR3aa: CARHGDGELFF
v_gene: TRBV9; j_gene: TRBJ1-6; d_gene: TRBD1; abundance: -; CDR3nt: TGTGCCAGCAGTGAGACAGGGGCCCACTATAATTCACCCCTCCACTTT; CDR3aa: CASSETGAHYNSPLHF
v_gene: TRBV25-1; j_gene: TRBJ1-1; d_gene: -; abundance: -; CDR3nt: TGTGCCAGCAGTGAATTGGGTCTTAGTGCGGGCCATGAAGCTTTCTTT; CDR3aa: CASSELGLSAGHEAFF
v_gene: TRBV9; j_gene: TRBJ2-1; d_gene: TRBD2; abundance: -; CDR3nt: TGTGCCAGCAGCCCGAGCGGGAACTCCTACAATGAGCAGTTCTTC; CDR3aa: CASSPSGNSYNEQFF
v_gene: TRBV19; j_gene: TRBJ1-5; d_gene: -; abundance: -; CDR3nt: TGTGCCAGTAGTATACAGGGACGAGGTAGCAATCAGCCCCAGCATTTT; CDR3aa: CASSIQGRGSNQPQHF
v_gene: TRBV6-5; j_gene: TRBJ1-1; d_gene: -; abundance: -; CDR3nt: TGTGCCAGCACCGACTCCCCGCCGAGCACTGAAGCTTTCTTT; CDR3aa: CASTDSPPSTEAFF
v_gene: TRBV30; j_gene: TRBJ1-6; d_gene: -; abundance: -; CDR3nt: TGTGCCTGGCGAGGGGCTGAGGGCTCCTATAATTCACCCCTCCACTTT; CDR3aa: CAWRGAEGSYNSPLHF
v_gene: TRBV7-8; j_gene: TRBJ1-2; d_gene: TRBD1; abundance: -; CDR3nt: TGTGCCAGCAGCTTAGACAGGGGTGGCGGCTACACCTTC; CDR3aa: CASSLDRGGGYTF
v_gene: TRBV19; j_gene: TRBJ1-4; d_gene: TRBD1; abundance: -; CDR3nt: TGTGCCAGTAGTCAGGGGGTAAACGAAAAACTGTTTTTT; CDR3aa: CASSQGVNEKLFF
v_gene: TRBV6-5; j_gene: TRBJ1-2; d_gene: -; abundance: once; CDR3nt: TGTGCCAGCAGTTACTCTAGGCAGGGGTGGTATGGCTACACCTTC; CDR3aa: CASSYSRQGWYGYTF
v_gene: TRBV2; j_gene: TRBJ2-5; d_gene: -; abundance: -; CDR3nt: TGTGCCAGCAGTGAAGGCGGGGTGGGGACCCAGTACTTC; CDR3aa: CASSEGGVGTQYF
v_gene: TRBV27; j_gene: TRBJ1-1; d_gene: TRBD1; abundance: -; CDR3nt: TGTGCCAGCAGTACCGACAGGGTGAGCACTGAAGCTTTCTTT; CDR3aa: CASSTDRVSTEAFF
v_gene: TRBV30; j_gene: TRBJ1-2; d_gene: -; abundance: -; CDR3nt: TGTGCCTGGAGTGTATTCGTGTCGGCAGGCTACACCTTC; CDR3aa: CAWSVFVSAGYTF
v_gene: TRBV5-4; j_gene: TRBJ2-3; d_gene: -; abundance: -; CDR3nt: TGTGCCAGCAGCCTCTCCACAGATACGCAGTATTTT; CDR3aa: CASSLSTDTQYF
v_gene: TRBV10-1; j_gene: TRBJ1-3; d_gene: TRBD1; abundance: once; CDR3nt: TGCGCCAGCAGTGACCCGGACAGGGACTCTGGAAACACCATATATTTT; CDR3aa: CASSDPDRDSGNTIYF
v_gene: TRBV5-4; j_gene: TRBJ2-1; d_gene: -; abundance: few; CDR3nt: TGTGCCAGCAAACTCGGGGCTACTGAGGTTGATGAGCAGTTCTTC; CDR3aa: CASKLGATEVDEQFF
v_gene: TRBV6-2/TRBV6-3; j_gene: TRBJ2-3; d_gene: -; abundance: -; CDR3nt: TGTGCCAGCAGTTCAGGGGGGACAGATACGCAGTATTTT; CDR3aa: CASSSGGTDTQYF
v_gene: TRBV5-4; j_gene: TRBJ2-1; d_gene: -; abundance: few; CDR3nt: TGTGCCAGCAGCTTGCAACTAGCTTCTGAGCAGTTCTTC; CDR3aa: CASSLQLASEQFF
v_gene: TRBV3-1/TRBV3-2; j_gene: TRBJ1-1; d_gene: -; abundance: -; CDR3nt: TGTGCCAGCAGCCCCTACCAGACAAGTCTGAACACTGAAGCTTTCTTT; CDR3aa: CASSPYQTSLNTEAFF
v_gene: TRBV7-9; j_gene: TRBJ1-6; d_gene: -; abundance: -; CDR3nt: TGTGCCAGCAGCTTAGGGGGGGCGCGGAATTCACCCCTCCACTTT; CDR3aa: CASSLGGARNSPLHF
v_gene: TRBV3-1/TRBV3-2; j_gene: TRBJ1-4; d_gene: TRBD1; abundance: -; CDR3nt: TGTGCCAGCAGCCAGGTGACAGGGTTGGGCGAAAAACTGTTTTTT; CDR3aa: CASSQVTGLGEKLFF
v_gene: TRBV29-1; j_gene: TRBJ1-1; d_gene: -; abundance: -; CDR3nt: TGCAGCGTTGTAGGGCAGGGGAACACTGAAGCTTTCTTT; CDR3aa: CSVVGQGNTEAFF
v_gene: TRBV29-1; j_gene: TRBJ1-3; d_gene: -; abundance: -; CDR3nt: TGCAGCGTTGGGACCAGCTCTGGAAACACCATATATTTT; CDR3aa: CSVGTSSGNTIYF
v_gene: TRBV19; j_gene: TRBJ1-1; d_gene: -; abundance: once; CDR3nt: TGTGCCAGTAAACTCCCCGTCGATGGCACTGAAGCTTTCTTT; CDR3aa: CASKLPVDGTEAFF
v_gene: TRBV6-5; j_gene: TRBJ1-2; d_gene: -; abundance: -; CDR3nt: TGTGCCAGCAGGCTACAAGACTATGGCTACACCTTC; CDR3aa: CASRLQDYGYTF
v_gene: TRBV9; j_gene: TRBJ1-6; d_gene: TRBD1; abundance: -; CDR3nt: TGTGCCAGCAGCGTAGAGGCAGGGGGCGGGTCACCCCTCCACTTT; CDR3aa: CASSVEAGGGSPLHF